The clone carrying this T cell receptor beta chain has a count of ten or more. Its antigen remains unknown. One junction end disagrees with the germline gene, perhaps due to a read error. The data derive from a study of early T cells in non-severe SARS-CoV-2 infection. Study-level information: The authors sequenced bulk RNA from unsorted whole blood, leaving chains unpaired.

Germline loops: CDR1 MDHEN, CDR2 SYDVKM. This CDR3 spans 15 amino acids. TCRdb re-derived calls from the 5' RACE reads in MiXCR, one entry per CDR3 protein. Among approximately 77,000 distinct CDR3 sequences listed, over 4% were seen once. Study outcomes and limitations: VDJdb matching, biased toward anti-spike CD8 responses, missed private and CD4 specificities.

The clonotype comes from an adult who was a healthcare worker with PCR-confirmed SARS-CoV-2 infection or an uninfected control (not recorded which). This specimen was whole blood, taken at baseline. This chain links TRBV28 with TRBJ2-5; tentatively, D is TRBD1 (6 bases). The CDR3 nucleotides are TGTACCAGCAGCCATGGACAGCAAGAGATCGAGACCCAGTACTTC. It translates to CTSSHGQQEIETQYF.